This T cell receptor beta chain was observed in a study of blood T cells in healthy people across ages. Through a sample-barcoded 5' primer and a J-beta primer mix, a second PCR was run for roughly 7 to 11 cycles. TCRdb redid the calling of the 5' RACE reads with MiXCR, one entry per CDR3 protein. The table shows about 1.7 million distinct CDR3 sequences, with approximately 30% occurring only once. CDR3 length: 13 residues. Per germline, CDR1 SGHTA and CDR2 FQGNSA. On this clonotype itself: One junction end disagrees with the germline gene, perhaps due to a read error.

About 10 milliliters of peripheral blood were drawn from each donor into EDTA-treated tubes. The V gene is TRBV7-2, the J gene TRBJ1-4; D unclear. Specimen: blood. The sequence was collected from a woman between 25 and 40 years old in good health. The CDR3 DNA reads as TGTGCCAGCAGCATGTCAACTAATGAAAAACTGTATTTT. Translation gives CASSMSTNEKLYF.